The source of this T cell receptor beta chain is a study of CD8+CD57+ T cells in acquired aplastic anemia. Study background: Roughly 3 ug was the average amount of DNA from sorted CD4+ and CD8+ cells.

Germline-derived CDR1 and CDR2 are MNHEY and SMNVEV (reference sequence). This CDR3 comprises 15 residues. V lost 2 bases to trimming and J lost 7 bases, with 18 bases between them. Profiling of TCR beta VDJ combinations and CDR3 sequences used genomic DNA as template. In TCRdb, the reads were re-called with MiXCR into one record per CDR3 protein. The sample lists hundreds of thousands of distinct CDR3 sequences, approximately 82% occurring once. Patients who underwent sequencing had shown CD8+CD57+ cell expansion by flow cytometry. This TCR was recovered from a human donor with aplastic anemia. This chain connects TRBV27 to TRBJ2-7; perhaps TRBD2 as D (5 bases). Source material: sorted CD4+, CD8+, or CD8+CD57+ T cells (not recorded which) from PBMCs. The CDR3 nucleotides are TGTGCCAGCAGTTTAACGGGGAGCTCCTACAATGAGCAGTACTTC. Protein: CASSLTGSSYNEQYF.